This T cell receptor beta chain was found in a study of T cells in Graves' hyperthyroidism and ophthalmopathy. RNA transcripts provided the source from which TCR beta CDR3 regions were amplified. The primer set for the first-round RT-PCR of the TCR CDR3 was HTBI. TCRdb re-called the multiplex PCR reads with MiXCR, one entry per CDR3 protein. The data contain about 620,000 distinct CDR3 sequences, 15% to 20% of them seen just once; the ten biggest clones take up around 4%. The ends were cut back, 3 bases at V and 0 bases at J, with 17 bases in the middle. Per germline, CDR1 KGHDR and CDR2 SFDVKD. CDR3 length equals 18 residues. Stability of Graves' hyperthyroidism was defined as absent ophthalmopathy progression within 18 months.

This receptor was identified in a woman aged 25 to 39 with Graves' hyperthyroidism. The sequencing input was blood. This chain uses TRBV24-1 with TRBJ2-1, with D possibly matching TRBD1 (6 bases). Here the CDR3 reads CATSDPQGTGSSYNEQFF. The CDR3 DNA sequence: TGTGCCACCAGTGATCCTCAGGGCACAGGGAGCTCCTACAATGAGCAGTTCTTC.